The 27 T cell receptor beta chains listed next were all sequenced from one sample in a study of low-dose radiotherapy and immunotherapy resistance in tumors. Time point described: before trial treatment. Priming of first-strand cDNA relied on TRAV- and TRBV-specific primers (covering alpha and beta chains). The TCRs were subjected to amplification over about 20 PCR cycles employing a constant-region primer in conjunction with a V-primer adapter. MiXCR, applied by TCRdb to the reads, yields one record per CDR3 protein. The sample shows fewer than 90,000 distinct CDR3 sequences, 18% of them seen only once. This sample comprised PBMCs, obtained before treatment. The receptors shown here come from a male donor with prostate cancer.

Ten or more counts support this clonotype. The chain has TRBV5-1 and TRBJ2-7; D gene ambiguous. With 4 bases removed from V and 3 bases from J, the gap between germline ends came to 5 bases. CDR3 length: 11 residues. The germline V gene has CDR1 SGHRS and CDR2 YFSETQ. The CDR3 loop is CASSNNYEQYF. In DNA, the CDR3 is TGCGCCAGCAGCAACAACTACGAGCAGTACTTC.

In this sample, this clonotype turned up a few times. The gene calls are TRBV9 and TRBJ2-3; D not certain. The CDR3 runs 16 residues. Trimming removed 0 bases at V and 1 base at J, with 12 bases between. Germline CDR1 is SGDLS and CDR2 is YYNGEE. The CDR3 loop is CASSVGAGLGTDTQYF. CDR3 nucleotides: TGTGCCAGCAGCGTAGGAGCAGGCCTTGGCACAGATACGCAGTATTTT.

There are many counts of this clonotype. CDR3 nucleotide sequence: TGTGCCAGCAGCGCCCCCGGGGTAGGCTCCTACAATGAGCAGTTCTTC. Translated, it gives CASSAPGVGSYNEQFF. The genes are TRBV9 and TRBJ2-1, with TRBD2 as a possible D gene (5 bases). This CDR3 spans 16 amino acids. Germline CDR1 is SGDLS and CDR2 is YYNGEE. Trimming took 3 bases from V and 0 from J, leaving 13 bases between them.

In its sample, this clonotype was seen many times. V usage is TRBV4-2 and J usage is TRBJ2-6, with a possible D match to TRBD2 (7 bases). The length of the CDR3 is 17 residues. Trimming stripped 1 base from V and 3 bases from J, with 13 bases between. Germline loops: CDR1 LGHNA, CDR2 YNFKEQ. CDR3 sequence reads: CASSQGSGGLGANVLTF. The CDR3 bases are TGTGCCAGCAGCCAAGGGTCCGGGGGGCTTGGGGCCAACGTCCTGACTTTC.

This clonotype was recorded at least ten times. The chain is built from TRBV29-1 and TRBJ2-5; D is undetermined. Trimming cost V 5 bases and J 1 base, with 8 bases left between them. Germline V CDR1 and CDR2: SQVTM, ANQGSEA. The CDR3 is 12 residues long. CDR3 in DNA: TGCAGCGTTAAAGGTTTCCAAGAGACCCAGTACTTC. Its translation is CSVKGFQETQYF.

This clonotype has a count of ten or more. The J gene is TRBJ2-3, the V gene TRBV5-1, with D possibly being TRBD1 or TRBD2 (5 bases each). The V gene's germline CDR1 is SGHRS and CDR2 YFSETQ. V was clipped by 5 bases and J by 2 bases, with 15 bases between them. This CDR3 comprises 15 residues. The CDR3 protein is CASSDLGPSTDTQYF. In DNA form, the CDR3 reads TGCGCCAGCAGTGATTTGGGACCCTCCACAGATACGCAGTATTTT.

This clonotype was picked up many times. Here the CDR3 DNA reads TGTGCCAACCTCTTGGTAGGGTCCTACGAGCAGTACTTC. Residues: CANLLVGSYEQYF. V gene TRBV5-6 combines with J gene TRBJ2-7; no firm D call. V was trimmed by 9 bases and J by 1 base, leaving 14 bases between them. The CDR3 covers 13 residues. Germline V gene lookup returns CDR1 SGHDT and CDR2 YYEEEE.

Of note for this clonotype: A much larger clone sits a single nucleotide away, making a read error possible. The rearrangement uses TRBV4-2 and TRBJ2-3, with TRBD2 matching 7 bases. Germline values: CDR1 LGHNA, CDR2 YNFKEQ. V lost 6 bases, J lost 0 bases, and 18 bases stayed unmatched. The CDR3 is 19 residues long. CDR3 residues: CASRLSSGSQGVSTDTQYF. The CDR3 DNA reads as TGTGCCAGCAGACTCTCTAGCGGCTCCCAAGGGGTGAGCACAGATACGCAGTATTTT.

This chain uses TRBV27 with TRBJ2-7; D might be TRBD1 (6 bases). Trimming shortened V by 1 base and J by 6 bases, and 10 bases separated the two germline ends. Germline assignment: CDR1 MNHEY and CDR2 SMNVEV (reference sequence). This CDR3 has 13 residues. The CDR3: CASSLYRDGEQYF. The CDR3 nucleotides are TGTGCCAGCAGTTTATACAGGGACGGCGAGCAGTACTTC.

Concerning this clonotype itself: A read error may be the cause here, since a much bigger clone is one base away. The CDR3 region is CASSLDGTRVYEQFF. CDR3 DNA: TGTGCCAGCAGCTTAGACGGGACTAGAGTCTACGAGCAGTTCTTC. The chain recombines TRBV7-2 with TRBJ2-1; 8 nucleotides match TRBD2. After removal of 1 base from V and 10 bases from J, the junction contained 9 bases not matched to a gene. CDR1 and CDR2 from the germline V gene are SGHTA and FQGNSA. There are 15 residues in the CDR3.

Ten or more counts support this clonotype. DNA of the CDR3: TGTGCCAGCTCATACAGGGGTGAGACCCAGTACTTC. Translating gives CASSYRGETQYF. The chain joins TRBV18 to TRBJ2-5, with 7 bases lining up with TRBD1. The J segment lost 5 bases and the V segment lost 5 bases, leaving 2 bases of the junction unmatched. There are 12 residues in the CDR3. Germline V gene lookup returns CDR1 KGHSH and CDR2 LQKENI.

This clonotype was counted a few times. This chain uses TRBV5-1 with TRBJ2-1; 12 positions agree with TRBD2. Trimming took 4 bases from V and 10 from J; bases not matched to a gene: 18. The CDR3 totals 18 residues. Germline V gene lookup returns CDR1 SGHRS and CDR2 YFSETQ. The CDR3 loop is CASSPVSGTSGHQGEQFF. CDR3 coding DNA: TGCGCCAGCAGCCCGGTATCCGGGACTAGCGGGCACCAGGGCGAGCAGTTCTTC.

This clonotype was observed at least ten times. The chain's CDR3 is CSAQLPGHAQETQYF. CDR3 DNA sequence: TGCAGTGCTCAGCTCCCGGGACACGCACAAGAGACCCAGTACTTC. The chain combines TRBV20-1 with TRBJ2-5; a weak D match, TRBD1 (6 bases). CDR3 length equals 15 residues. CDR1 and CDR2 (germline): DFQATT, SNEGSKA (reference sequence). V was cut by 5 bases and J by 2 bases, with 18 bases left in between.

This clonotype was recorded many times. The chain links TRBV6-1 to TRBJ2-5, with D possibly TRBD2 on 6 matching bases. Trimming took 5 bases from V and 5 from J, leaving 24 bases between them. Per germline, CDR1 MNHNS and CDR2 SASEGT. The CDR3 length is 17 residues. CDR3 region: CASSYSRAGRRSETQYF. For the CDR3, the DNA is TGTGCCAGCAGTTACTCGAGGGCGGGGCGACGTTCGGAGACCCAGTACTTC.

This clonotype was detected many times. V usage is TRBV29-1 and J usage is TRBJ2-3; D perhaps matches TRBD2 (6 bases). V was cut by 5 bases and J by 0 bases, with 18 bases left in between. The germline CDR1 and CDR2 sequences are SQVTM and ANQGSEA. CDR3 size: 16 residues. The CDR3 region has the DNA TGCAGCGTTACCAAGGGTAGCGGAGGGAGCACAGATACGCAGTATTTT. Translating gives CSVTKGSGGSTDTQYF.

This clonotype was picked up many times. The CDR3 nucleotides are TGCAGTGCTAGAGACATGGACAGGATAGCTTTCTTT. The encoded protein is CSARDMDRIAFF. The chain employs TRBV20-1 and TRBJ1-1, with 7 positions matching TRBD1. CDR1 and CDR2 from the germline V gene are DFQATT and SNEGSKA (reference sequence). The CDR3 is 12 amino acids. The V gene end was trimmed by 0 bases and the J gene end by 10 bases; junction bases not matched to a gene: 5.

This clonotype has at least ten counts. The chain uses TRBV6-4 and TRBJ2-1; 11 bases map to TRBD2. Germline lookup yields CDR1 MRHNA and CDR2 SNTAGT. The CDR3 extends over 16 amino acids. The V gene end was trimmed by 1 base and the J gene end by 8 bases; junction bases not matched to a gene: 7. The CDR3 here is CASSDLVSGGVHEQFF. CDR3 nucleotide sequence: TGTGCCAGCAGTGACTTAGTTAGCGGGGGGGTCCATGAGCAGTTCTTC.

The genes are TRBV10-3 and TRBJ1-5; 10 nucleotides line up with TRBD1. V shed 6 bases, J shed 4 bases, and the junction held 6 bases outside the gene matches. Germline values: CDR1 ENHRY, CDR2 SYGVKD. This CDR3 contains 15 residues. The CDR3: CAIRSDRGLNQPQHF. In nucleotides, the CDR3 is TGTGCCATCAGGAGCGACAGGGGGCTGAATCAGCCCCAGCATTTT.

This clonotype has ten or more counts. This rearrangement joins TRBV27 to TRBJ2-1; D not certain. Germline V CDR1 and CDR2: MNHEY, SMNVEV (reference sequence). V dropped 6 bases and J dropped 4 bases, with 16 bases sitting between them. The CDR3 covers 15 residues. Written as DNA, the CDR3 is TGTGCCAGCAGATTGGGCCTTGCTCGGTACAATGAGCAGTTCTTC. This sequence encodes CASRLGLARYNEQFF.

This clonotype has ten or more counts. The genes are TRBV11-2 and TRBJ2-1; D call uncertain. Trimming stripped 3 bases from V and 8 bases from J, with 8 bases between. The germline gives CDR1 SGHAT, CDR2 FQNNGV. This CDR3 has 12 residues. CDR3 sequence (DNA): TGTGCCAGCAGCTTTCTGGGTCATGAGCAGTTCTTC. Translation: CASSFLGHEQFF.

This clonotype was observed at least ten times. This chain joins TRBV28 and TRBJ2-7; tentatively, D is TRBD1 or TRBD2 (5 bases each). The CDR3 totals 14 residues. V dropped 4 bases and J dropped 1 base, with 11 bases sitting between them. The V gene's germline CDR1 is MDHEN and CDR2 SYDVKM. This CDR3 reads CASSSGGASYEQYF. The CDR3 nucleotides read TGTGCCAGCAGTTCTGGGGGAGCGTCCTACGAGCAGTACTTC.

This clonotype was seen at least ten times. The V call is TRBV28, the J call TRBJ2-7; D unclear. Germline V gene data show CDR1 as MDHEN and CDR2 as SYDVKM. The CDR3 is 12 amino acids. V dropped 8 bases and J dropped 2 bases, with 10 bases sitting between them. The CDR3 here is CASGTDPYEQYF. In DNA form, the CDR3 reads TGTGCCAGCGGTACGGATCCCTACGAGCAGTACTTC.

This clonotype was observed a few times. This could be a read error, since a much larger clone is one nucleotide away. The chain couples TRBV14 to TRBJ1-1; D is unclear. This CDR3 comprises 12 residues. Germline CDR1 is SGHDN and CDR2 is FVKESK. CDR3 DNA: TGTGCCATCAGCCAAGTGAACACTGAAGCTTTCTTT. Its translation: CAISQVNTEAFF.

At least ten counts were recorded for this clonotype. The J gene is TRBJ2-1, the V gene TRBV7-9; D is perhaps TRBD2 (6 bases). V was shortened by 2 bases and J by 8 bases, with 13 bases between the two germline ends. The germline CDR1 and CDR2 sequences are SEHNR and FQNEAQ (reference sequence). There are 14 residues in the CDR3. DNA of the CDR3: TGTGCCAGCAGCTTAACCGGGAGAGCCGATGAGCAGTTCTTC. It encodes CASSLTGRADEQFF.

This clonotype came up many times. The chain has TRBV29-1 and TRBJ2-1; D unresolved. Germline V lookup: CDR1 SQVTM, CDR2 ANQGSEA. V was trimmed by 3 bases and J by 3 bases, leaving 9 bases between them. The CDR3 sequence is 13 residues long. CDR3 in amino acids: CSVETVLYNEQFF. The DNA of the CDR3 is TGCAGCGTTGAGACCGTCCTCTACAATGAGCAGTTCTTC.

Points on this clonotype: A far bigger clonotype differs at one base, so this is likely a read error. V usage is TRBV5-8 and J usage is TRBJ2-7; no reliable D call. The germline gives CDR1 SGHTS, CDR2 YDEGEE. This CDR3 region has 12 residues. CDR3 in DNA: TGTGTCAGCAGCTCCGCGTCCTACGAGCAGTACTTC. This encodes CVSSSASYEQYF.

This clonotype was detected ten times or more. This chain uses TRBV12-3 or TRBV12-4 with TRBJ1-6; 7 bases are a match to TRBD1. V was clipped by 7 bases and J by 7 bases; unmatched bases: 10. The CDR3 sequence is 15 residues long. The CDR3 DNA reads as TGTGCCAGCAACCAAGATCAGGGGGGCAATTCACCCCTCCACTTT. Translated, it gives CASNQDQGGNSPLHF.